This TCR beta chain is from a study of a mutant IDH1 vaccine in newly diagnosed glioma. Across the whole study: Commencement of vaccination occurred 4-6 weeks following radiotherapy alone, or concurrently with temozolomide cycles. Overall study findings and caveats: Researchers report vaccine-induced immune responses in roughly 94% of patients.

Germline CDR1 is KGHSH and CDR2 is LQKENI. Deletions cut 1 base from V and 0 bases from J, with 10 bases between. The length of the CDR3 is 16 residues. Notes on this clone: Its target is unknown.

Libraries were prepared by immunoSEQ multiplex PCR; TCRdb keeps only in-frame clonotypes and omits some of them. The data show roughly 32,000 clones, around nine tenths seen once. Regarding time point: week 47, end of study. Each dose of the vaccine consisted of 300 ug of mutant IDH1 20-mer peptide, with topical imiquimod. This specimen consisted of PBMCs, obtained from a glioma patient whose treatment included an IDH1 peptide vaccine. V is TRBV18 and J is TRBJ1-5, with D perhaps matching TRBD1 (5 bases). This receptor was obtained from a middle-aged man with glioma. This CDR3 is CASSPLGTNSNQPQHF. Written as DNA, the CDR3 is TGTGCCAGCTCACCACTCGGGACTAATAGCAATCAGCCCCAGCATTTT.